This section outlines one T cell receptor beta chain sequence together with its context. The antigen remains unidentified. Germline-derived CDR1 and CDR2 are WSHSY and SAAADI. CDR3 length: 16 residues. V was trimmed by 8 bases and J by 3 bases, leaving 23 bases between them. The record originates from a study of cytomegalovirus exposure and HLA in healthy donors. Study-wide background: A prior study identified just under 120 million unique TCR beta sequences from around 180 million T cells. Around 86 million unique TCRs, all from HLA-typed donors, were included in an early release of the data. The study's findings and limits: Presence/absence comparisons presumed near-even sequencing depth among donors.

PCR used 60 Vbeta primers and 13 Jbeta primers. The method was immunoSEQ multiplex PCR; TCRdb's version includes in-frame clones alone and lacks a portion of them. The profile shows about 170,000 clones, roughly 80% of them singletons. Sequencing used PBMCs. The receptor was derived from a woman younger than 35 in good health and CMV-seronegative. This rearrangement joins TRBV10-2 to TRBJ2-7; D may be TRBD1 (6 bases). This CDR3 is CASQRHISQGYYEQYF. In DNA form, the CDR3 reads TGCGCCAGCCAGAGACATATTTCACAGGGCTACTACGAGCAGTACTTC.